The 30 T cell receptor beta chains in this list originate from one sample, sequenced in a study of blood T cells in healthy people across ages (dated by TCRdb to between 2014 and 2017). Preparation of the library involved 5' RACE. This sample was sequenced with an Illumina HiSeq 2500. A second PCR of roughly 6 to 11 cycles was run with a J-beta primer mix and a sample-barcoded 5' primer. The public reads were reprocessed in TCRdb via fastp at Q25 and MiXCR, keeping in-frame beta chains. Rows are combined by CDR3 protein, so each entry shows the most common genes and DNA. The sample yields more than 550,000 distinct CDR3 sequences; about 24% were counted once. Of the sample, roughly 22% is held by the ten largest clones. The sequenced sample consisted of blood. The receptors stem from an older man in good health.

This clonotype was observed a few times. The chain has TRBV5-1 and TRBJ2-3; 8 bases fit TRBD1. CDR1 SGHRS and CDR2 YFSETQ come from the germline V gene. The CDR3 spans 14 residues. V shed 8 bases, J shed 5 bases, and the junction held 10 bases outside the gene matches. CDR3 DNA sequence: TGCGCCAGTCAGGAGGCAGGGGGCCTAGATACGCAGTATTTT. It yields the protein CASQEAGGLDTQYF.

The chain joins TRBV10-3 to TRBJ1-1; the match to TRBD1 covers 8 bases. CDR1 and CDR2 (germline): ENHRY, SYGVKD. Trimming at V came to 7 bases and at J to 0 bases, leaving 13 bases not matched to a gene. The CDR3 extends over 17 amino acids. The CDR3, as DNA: TGTGCCATCACAAAAGACCCAGGGGGCTGGATGAACACTGAAGCTTTCTTT. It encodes CAITKDPGGWMNTEAFF.

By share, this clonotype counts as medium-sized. CDR3 sequence reads: CSVEEPRHETQYF. The CDR3 DNA sequence: TGCAGCGTTGAAGAACCTAGGCACGAGACCCAGTACTTC. The J gene is TRBJ2-5, the V gene TRBV29-1; the D is unclear. Germline assignment: CDR1 SQVTM and CDR2 ANQGSEA. This CDR3 has 13 residues. Trimming stripped 0 bases from V and 5 bases from J, with 10 bases between.

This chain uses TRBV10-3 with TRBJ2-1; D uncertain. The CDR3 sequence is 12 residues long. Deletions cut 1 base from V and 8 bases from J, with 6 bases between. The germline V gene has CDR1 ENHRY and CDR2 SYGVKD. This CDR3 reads CAISEFEDEQFF. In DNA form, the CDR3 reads TGTGCCATCAGTGAGTTCGAAGATGAGCAGTTCTTC.

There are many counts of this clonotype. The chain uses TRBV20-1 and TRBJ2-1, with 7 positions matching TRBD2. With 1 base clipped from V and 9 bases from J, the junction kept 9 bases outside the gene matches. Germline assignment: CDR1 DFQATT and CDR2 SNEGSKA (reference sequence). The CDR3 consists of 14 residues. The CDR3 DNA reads TGCAGTGCTAGAGGCCCTGGCGGGAGAACTGAGCAGTTCTTC. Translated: CSARGPGGRTEQFF.

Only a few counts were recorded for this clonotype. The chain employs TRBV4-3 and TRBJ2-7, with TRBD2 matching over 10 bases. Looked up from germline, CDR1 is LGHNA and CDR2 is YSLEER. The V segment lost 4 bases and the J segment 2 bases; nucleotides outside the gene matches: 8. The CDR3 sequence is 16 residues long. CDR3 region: CASSRGASGRPYEQYV. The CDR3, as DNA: TGCGCCAGCAGCCGCGGGGCTAGCGGGAGACCCTACGAGCAGTACGTC.

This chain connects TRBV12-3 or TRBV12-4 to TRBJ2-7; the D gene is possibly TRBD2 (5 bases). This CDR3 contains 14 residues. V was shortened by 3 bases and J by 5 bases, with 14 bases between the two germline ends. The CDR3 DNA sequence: TGTGCCAGCAGTTTGAAGGAGGTGGCGGACGAGCAGTACGTC. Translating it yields CASSLKEVADEQYV.

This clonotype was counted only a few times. In nucleotides, the CDR3 is TGTGCCAGTAGTATATATAAGGGGTTGGTGTACAATGAGCAGTTCTTC. Amino acids: CASSIYKGLVYNEQFF. V and J are TRBV19 and TRBJ2-1, with TRBD1 as a possible D gene (5 bases). The CDR3 sequence is 16 residues long. Germline assignment: CDR1 LNHDA and CDR2 SQIVND (reference sequence). V lost 2 bases to trimming and J lost 4 bases, with 15 bases between them.

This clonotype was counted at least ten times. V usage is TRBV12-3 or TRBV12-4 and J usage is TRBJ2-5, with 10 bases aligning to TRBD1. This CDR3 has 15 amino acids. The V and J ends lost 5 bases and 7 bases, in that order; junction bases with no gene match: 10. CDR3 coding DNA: TGTGCCAGCAGTCCCTCCGGGACAGGGGTTTGGACCCAGTACTTC. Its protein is CASSPSGTGVWTQYF.

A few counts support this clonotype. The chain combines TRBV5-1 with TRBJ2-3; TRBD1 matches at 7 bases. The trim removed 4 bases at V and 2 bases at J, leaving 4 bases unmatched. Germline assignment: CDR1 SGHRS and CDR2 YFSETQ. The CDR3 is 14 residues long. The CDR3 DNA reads TGCGCCAGCAGCCAGGGACAGACCACAGATACGCAGTATTTT. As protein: CASSQGQTTDTQYF.

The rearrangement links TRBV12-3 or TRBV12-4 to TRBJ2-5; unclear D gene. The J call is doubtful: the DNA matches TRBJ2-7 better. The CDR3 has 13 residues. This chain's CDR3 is CASSLGQDGEQYF. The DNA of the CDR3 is TGTGCCAGCAGTTTGGGCCAGGACGGCGAGCAGTACTTC.

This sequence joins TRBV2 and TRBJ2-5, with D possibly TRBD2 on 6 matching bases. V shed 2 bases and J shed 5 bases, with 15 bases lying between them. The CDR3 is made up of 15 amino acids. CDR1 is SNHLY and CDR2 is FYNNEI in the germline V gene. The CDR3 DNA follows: TGTGCCAGCAGTGAATCGCGGGGCCGAGTTGAGACCCAGTACTTC. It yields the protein CASSESRGRVETQYF. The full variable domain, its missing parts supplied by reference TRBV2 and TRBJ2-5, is EPEVTQTPSHQVTQMGQEVILRCVPISNHLYFYWYRQILGQKVEFLVSFYNNEISEKSEIFDDQFSVERPDGSNFTLKIRSTKLEDSAMYFCASSESRGRVETQYFGPGTRLLVL.

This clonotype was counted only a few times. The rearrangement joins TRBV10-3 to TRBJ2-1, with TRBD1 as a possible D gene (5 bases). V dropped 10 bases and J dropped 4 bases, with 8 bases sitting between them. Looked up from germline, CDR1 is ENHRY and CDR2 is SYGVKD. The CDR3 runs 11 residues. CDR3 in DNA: TGTGCCACCAGGGATTACAATGAGCAGTTCTTC. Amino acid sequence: CATRDYNEQFF.

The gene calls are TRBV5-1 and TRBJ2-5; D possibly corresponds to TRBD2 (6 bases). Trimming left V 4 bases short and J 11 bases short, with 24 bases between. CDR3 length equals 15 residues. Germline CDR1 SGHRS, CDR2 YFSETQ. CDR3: CASSLELSLLREQYF. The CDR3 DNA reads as TGCGCCAGCAGCCTCGAACTGAGCCTTCTTCGGGAGCAGTACTTC.

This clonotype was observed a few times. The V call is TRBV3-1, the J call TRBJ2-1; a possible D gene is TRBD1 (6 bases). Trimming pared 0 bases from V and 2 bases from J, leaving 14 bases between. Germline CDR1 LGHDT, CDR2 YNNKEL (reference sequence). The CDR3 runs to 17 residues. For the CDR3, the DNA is TGTGCCAGCAGCCAAGAATGGGGGCCTAGCCCCTACAATGAGCAGTTCTTC. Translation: CASSQEWGPSPYNEQFF.

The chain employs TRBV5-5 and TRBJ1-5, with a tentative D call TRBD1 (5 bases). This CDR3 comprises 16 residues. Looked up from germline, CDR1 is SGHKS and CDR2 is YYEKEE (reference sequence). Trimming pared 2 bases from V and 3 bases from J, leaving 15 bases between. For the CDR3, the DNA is TGTGCCAGCAGCTTTTTAGGCCAGGGTGCCAATCAGCCCCAGCATTTT. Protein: CASSFLGQGANQPQHF.

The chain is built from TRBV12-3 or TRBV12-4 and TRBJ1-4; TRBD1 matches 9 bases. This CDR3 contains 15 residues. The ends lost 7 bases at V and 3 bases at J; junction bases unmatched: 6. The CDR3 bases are TGTGCCAGCACTAATGACAGGGGGGCTAATGAAAAACTGTTTTTT. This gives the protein CASTNDRGANEKLFF.

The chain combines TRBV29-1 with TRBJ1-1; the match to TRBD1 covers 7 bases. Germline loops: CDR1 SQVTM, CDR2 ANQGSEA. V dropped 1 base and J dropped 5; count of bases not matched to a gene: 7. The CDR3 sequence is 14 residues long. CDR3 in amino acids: CSVEVEGARTEAFF. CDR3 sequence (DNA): TGCAGCGTTGAAGTTGAGGGGGCGCGGACTGAAGCTTTCTTT.

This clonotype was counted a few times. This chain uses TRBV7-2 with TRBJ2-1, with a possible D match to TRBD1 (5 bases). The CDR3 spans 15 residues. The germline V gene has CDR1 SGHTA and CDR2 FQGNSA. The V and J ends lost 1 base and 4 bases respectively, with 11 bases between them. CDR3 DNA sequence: TGTGCCAGCAGCTTAGAAATGTCAGGGTACAATGAGCAGTTCTTC. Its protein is CASSLEMSGYNEQFF.

CDR3: CASSFRLVVTYEQFF. For the CDR3, the DNA is TGTGCCAGCAGTTTCAGACTAGTGGTAACCTATGAGCAGTTCTTC. This sequence joins TRBV12-3 or TRBV12-4 and TRBJ2-1, with a weak D call TRBD2 (6 bases). The CDR3 has 15 residues. V lost 3 bases and J 8 bases, leaving 17 bases between the germline ends.

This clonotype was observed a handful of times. Here the CDR3 DNA reads TGTGCCAGCAGCTTAGAGGGTACGGGTTCACCCCTCCACTTT. Residues: CASSLEGTGSPLHF. The chain employs TRBV7-2 and TRBJ1-6; D ambiguous. CDR1 is SGHTA, CDR2 FQGNSA, per germline. V was clipped by 1 base and J by 9 bases, with 10 bases between them. The CDR3 loop spans 14 amino acids.

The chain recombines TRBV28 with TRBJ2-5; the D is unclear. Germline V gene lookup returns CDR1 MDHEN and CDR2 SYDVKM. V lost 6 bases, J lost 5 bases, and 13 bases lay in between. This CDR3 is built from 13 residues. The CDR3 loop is CASRPSLGETQYF. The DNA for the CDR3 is TGTGCCAGCAGGCCTAGTTTGGGGGAGACCCAGTACTTC.

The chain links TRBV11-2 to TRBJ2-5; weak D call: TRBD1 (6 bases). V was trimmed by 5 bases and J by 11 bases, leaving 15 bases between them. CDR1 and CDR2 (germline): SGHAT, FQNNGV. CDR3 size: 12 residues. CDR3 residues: CASSPGGTSQYF. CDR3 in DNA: TGTGCCAGCAGCCCTGGGGGCACTTCACAGTACTTC.

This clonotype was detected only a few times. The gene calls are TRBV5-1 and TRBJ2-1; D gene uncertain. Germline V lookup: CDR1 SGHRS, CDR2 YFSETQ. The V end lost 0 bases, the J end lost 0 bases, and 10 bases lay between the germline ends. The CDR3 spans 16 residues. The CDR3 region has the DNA TGCGCCAGCAGCTTGGAGGCCCAGAGCTCCTACAATGAGCAGTTCTTC. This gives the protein CASSLEAQSSYNEQFF.

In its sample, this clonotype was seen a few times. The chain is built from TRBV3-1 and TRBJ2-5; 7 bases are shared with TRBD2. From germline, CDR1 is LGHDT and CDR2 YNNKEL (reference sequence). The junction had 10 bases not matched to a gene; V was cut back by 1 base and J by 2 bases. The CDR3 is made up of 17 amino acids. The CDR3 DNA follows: TGTGCCAGCAGCCAAGGGGTTCGGAGCGGGAAACAAGAGACCCAGTACTTC. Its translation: CASSQGVRSGKQETQYF.

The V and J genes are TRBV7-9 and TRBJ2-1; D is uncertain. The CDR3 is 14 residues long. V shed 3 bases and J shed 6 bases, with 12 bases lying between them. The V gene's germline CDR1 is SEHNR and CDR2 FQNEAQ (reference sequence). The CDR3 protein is CASSLTDTGNEQFF. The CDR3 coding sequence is TGTGCCAGCAGCTTGACTGATACGGGCAATGAGCAGTTCTTC.

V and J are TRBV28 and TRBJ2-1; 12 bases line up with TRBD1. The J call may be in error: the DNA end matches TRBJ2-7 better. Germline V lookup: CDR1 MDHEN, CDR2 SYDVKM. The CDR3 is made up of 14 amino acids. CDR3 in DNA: TGTGCCAGCAGAACGGGACAGGGGGCGCGAGAGCAGTACTTC. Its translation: CASRTGQGAREQYF.

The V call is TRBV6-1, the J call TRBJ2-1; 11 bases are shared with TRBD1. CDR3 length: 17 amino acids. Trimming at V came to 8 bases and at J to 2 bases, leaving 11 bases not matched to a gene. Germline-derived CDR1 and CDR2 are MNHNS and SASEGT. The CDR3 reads CASLHDKDRGPYNEQFF. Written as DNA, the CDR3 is TGTGCCAGCCTCCACGATAAGGACAGGGGGCCCTACAATGAGCAGTTCTTC.

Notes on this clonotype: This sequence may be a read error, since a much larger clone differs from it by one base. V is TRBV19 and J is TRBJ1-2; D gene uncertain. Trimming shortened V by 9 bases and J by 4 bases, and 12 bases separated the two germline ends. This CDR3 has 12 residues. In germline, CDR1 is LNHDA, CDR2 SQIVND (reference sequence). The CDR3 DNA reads TGTGCCAGCAAGACTCGGTCCTATGGCTACACCTTC. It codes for CASKTRSYGYTF.

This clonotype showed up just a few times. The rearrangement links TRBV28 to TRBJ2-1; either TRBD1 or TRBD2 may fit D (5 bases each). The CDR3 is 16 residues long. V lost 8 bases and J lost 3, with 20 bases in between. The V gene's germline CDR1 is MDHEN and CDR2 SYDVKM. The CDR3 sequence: CASLGFGAEGYNEQFF. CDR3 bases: TGTGCCAGCCTGGGCTTCGGGGCGGAAGGCTACAATGAGCAGTTCTTC.